This T cell receptor beta chain was captured by sequencing in a study of CD8 T cells in ankylosing spondylitis. Study results and caveats: The study identified a TCR beta motif of several highly homologous variants that appeared characteristic of ankylosing spondylitis blood. Matched ankylosing spondylitis synovial fluid reportedly contained a significantly enriched population of disease-linked clones. Disease-linked clones bore a CD8+ phenotype and were relatively rare in peripheral blood.

Remarks on this clonotype: Antigen specificity is unknown.

With molecular barcodes, quantitative 5'-RACE was used to make the TCR beta libraries. One entry per CDR3 protein results from TCRdb running MiXCR on the 5' RACE reads. The repertoire has around 300,000 distinct CDR3 sequences, under 15% of them found once; the top ten carry approximately 1%. The CDR3 spans 14 residues. Germline V lookup: CDR1 MGHDK, CDR2 SYGVNS. V lost 6 bases and J lost 7, with 16 bases in between. Sequences were obtained from blood, either unsorted or a sorted T cell fraction (not recorded which). The receptor was derived from a male donor with ankylosing spondylitis or in good health (not recorded which). The rearrangement joins TRBV25-1 to TRBJ1-5; D gene uncertain. CDR3 bases: TGTGCCAGCAGCTCTGGGTGGAGCGGACAGCCCCAGCATTTT. It yields the protein CASSSGWSGQPQHF.